This passage covers 31 T cell receptor beta chains from one sample sequenced in a study of blood T cell repertoires in COVID-19. The data were produced by immunoSEQ multiplex PCR, yet TCRdb's version contains in-frame clones alone and is incomplete. Of around 200,000 clones listed, roughly 87% are singletons. The sample was PBMCs or T cells enriched from blood (not recorded which). Every receptor here comes from a man aged 18 to 30 with acute COVID-19.

This rearrangement joins TRBV28 to TRBJ2-2, with 8 bases identical to TRBD2. The CDR3 extends over 15 amino acids. In germline, CDR1 is MDHEN, CDR2 SYDVKM. V lost 6 bases, J lost 0 bases, and 3 bases stayed unmatched. CDR3 region: CASRLAGTNTGELFF. The CDR3 nucleotides read TGTGCCAGCAGATTAGCGGGGACGAACACCGGGGAGCTGTTTTTT.

This clone was counted a single time. The chain combines TRBV27 with TRBJ1-2; 12 nucleotides match TRBD1. This CDR3 has 17 amino acids. Germline V gene sequence: CDR1 MNHEY, CDR2 SMNVEV (reference sequence). After removal of 6 bases from V and 8 bases from J, the junction contained 16 bases not matched to a gene. This CDR3 is CASSSPLRDRGHGGYTF. In DNA, the CDR3 is TGTGCCAGCAGCTCCCCCTTAAGGGACAGGGGGCACGGAGGCTACACCTTC.

The V and J genes are TRBV3-1 (or the pseudogene TRBV3-2) and TRBJ1-2; tentative D call: TRBD1 (5 bases). Germline CDR1 and CDR2: LGHDT and YNNKEL (reference sequence). The CDR3 is 15 amino acids. Deletions cut 4 bases from V and 6 bases from J, with 18 bases between. The CDR3 reads CASSPRRESPNGYTF. The CDR3, as DNA: TGTGCCAGCAGCCCCCGCAGGGAATCCCCCAATGGCTACACCTTC.

The chain couples TRBV19 to TRBJ2-1; D may be TRBD1 (6 bases). The germline CDR1 and CDR2 sequences are LNHDA and SQIVND (reference sequence). The CDR3 runs 13 residues. V was trimmed by 5 bases and J by 7 bases, leaving 12 bases between them. The CDR3 sequence: CASSLYTGNEQFF. As DNA, the CDR3 is TGTGCCAGTAGTCTCTACACAGGGAATGAGCAGTTCTTC.

The CDR3 coding sequence is TGTGCCAGCAGCCCGTTCACTGAAGCTTTCTTT. Protein product: CASSPFTEAFF. V and J are TRBV7-8 and TRBJ1-1; D remains unclear. This CDR3 contains 11 residues. Germline lookup yields CDR1 SGHVS and CDR2 FQNEAQ. Trimming took 5 bases from V and 4 from J, leaving 5 bases between them.

This chain connects TRBV29-1 to TRBJ2-7; 9 bases line up with TRBD2. Germline assignment: CDR1 SQVTM and CDR2 ANQGSEA. This CDR3 is 13 amino acids long. J lost 4 bases, V lost 7 bases, and 8 bases had no gene match. CDR3 DNA sequence: TGCAGCGGAGTTAGCGGGAGATGGTACGAGCAGTACTTC. It yields the protein CSGVSGRWYEQYF.

The chain has TRBV7-3 and TRBJ2-7, with D perhaps TRBD2 (6 bases). This CDR3 has 14 amino acids. In germline, CDR1 is SGHTA, CDR2 FQGTGA. The germline V and J ends were trimmed by 5 bases and 2 bases, with 13 bases remaining between them. The CDR3 reads CASSPGRGPYEQYF. The CDR3 DNA follows: TGTGCCAGCAGCCCCGGGAGAGGGCCCTACGAGCAGTACTTC.

This chain uses TRBV29-1 with TRBJ1-1; 9 bases map to TRBD1. CDR1 is SQVTM and CDR2 is ANQGSEA in the germline V gene. V lost 7 bases, J lost 5 bases, and 11 bases stayed unmatched. The CDR3 totals 14 residues. In DNA form, the CDR3 reads TGCAGCGCCACAGGGGGCTATGGGGGGACTGAAGCTTTCTTT. It yields the protein CSATGGYGGTEAFF.

The V and J genes are TRBV2 and TRBJ2-1, with TRBD1 identical over 8 bases. Germline V gives CDR1 SNHLY, CDR2 FYNNEI. V lost 7 bases, J lost 5 bases, and 22 bases stayed unmatched. The CDR3 loop spans 19 amino acids. The CDR3 reads CASTRTGPLSSGLHNEQFF. CDR3 sequence (DNA): TGTGCCAGCACTCGGACAGGGCCTCTTTCGTCCGGACTGCACAATGAGCAGTTCTTC.

The chain carries TRBV7-2 and TRBJ2-3, with 9 bases fitting TRBD1. The CDR3 covers 15 residues. Per germline, CDR1 SGHTA and CDR2 FQGNSA. The junction had 8 bases not matched to a gene; V was cut back by 3 bases and J by 7 bases. The chain's CDR3 is CASSLGQGRSYTQYF. The CDR3 DNA is TGTGCCAGCAGCTTGGGACAGGGCCGCTCATATACGCAGTATTTT. Drawing the rest from reference TRBV7-2 and TRBJ2-3, the complete variable domain is GAGVSQSPSNKVTEKGKDVELRCDPISGHTALYWYRQSLGQGLEFLIYFQGNSAPDKSGLPSDRFSAERTGGSVSTLTIQRTQQEDSAVYLCASSLGQGRSYTQYFGPGTRLTVL.

The chain has TRBV9 and TRBJ1-2, with D unclear. Trimming took 10 bases from V and 7 from J, leaving 29 bases between them. CDR1 and CDR2 (germline): SGDLS, YYNGEE. The CDR3 consists of 16 residues. The CDR3 DNA is TGTGCCGGCCCGCGGTTTGGCTGTAAGGTTTTGGGTGGCTACACCTTC. Encoded protein: CAGPRFGCKVLGGYTF.

CDR3 DNA sequence: TGTGCCAGCAGCTTAGTATCAGGGATGAATTCACCCCTCCACTTT. Its translation is CASSLVSGMNSPLHF. The V call is TRBV7-9, the J call TRBJ1-6; perhaps TRBD1 as D (5 bases). CDR1 and CDR2 (germline): SEHNR, FQNEAQ (reference sequence). Trimming left V 1 base short and J 7 bases short, with 11 bases between. The CDR3 is 15 residues long. The full variable domain, rest sourced from reference TRBV7-9 and TRBJ1-6, is DTGVSQNPRHKITKRGQNVTFRCDPISEHNRLYWYRQTLGQGPEFLTYFQNEAQLEKSRLLSDRFSAERPKGSFSTLEIQRTEQGDSAMYLCASSLVSGMNSPLHFGNGTRLTVT.

The chain recombines TRBV2 with TRBJ2-1; TRBD2 matches 13 bases. Trimming took 4 bases from V and 8 from J; bases not matched to a gene: 2. The germline gives CDR1 SNHLY, CDR2 FYNNEI. The CDR3 sequence is 14 residues long. The CDR3 spells CASSVTSGRDEQFF. The CDR3, as DNA: TGTGCCAGCAGTGTTACTAGCGGGAGGGATGAGCAGTTCTTC. Together with reference TRBV2 and TRBJ2-1, the CDR3 gives the full variable domain: EPEVTQTPSHQVTQMGQEVILRCVPISNHLYFYWYRQILGQKVEFLVSFYNNEISEKSEIFDDQFSVERPDGSNFTLKIRSTKLEDSAMYFCASSVTSGRDEQFFGPGTRLTVL.

This clone was recorded a few times. This sequence joins TRBV18 and TRBJ1-1; 7 bases agree with TRBD1. Losses at the gene ends were 0 bases for V and 2 bases for J; bases not matched to a gene: 9. In germline, CDR1 is KGHSH, CDR2 LQKENI. The CDR3 is made up of 17 amino acids. CDR3: CASSPPVPTGDNTEAFF. The CDR3 nucleotides read TGTGCCAGCTCACCACCGGTCCCTACAGGGGATAACACTGAAGCTTTCTTT.

This clone was seen more than once but under ten times. CDR3 DNA: TGTGCCAGCAGCTTGGCTCTGGGCAGGGCGGCTTTCTTT. Translated, it gives CASSLALGRAAFF. J is TRBJ1-1 and V is TRBV5-4; weak D call: TRBD1 (5 bases). Germline V gene data show CDR1 as SGHNT and CDR2 as YYREEE (reference sequence). V dropped 0 bases and J dropped 11 bases, with 14 bases sitting between them. There are 13 residues in the CDR3.

The rearrangement joins TRBV30 to TRBJ1-5; perhaps TRBD1 as D (5 bases). Germline V CDR1 and CDR2: GTSNPN, SVGIG (reference sequence). V was pared by 2 bases and J by 9 bases, with 11 bases between. This CDR3 has 12 amino acids. CDR3 nucleotide sequence: TGTGCCTGGAGTTCTACCCAGGGGCCCCAGCATTTT. Amino acids: CAWSSTQGPQHF.

CDR3 sequence (DNA): TGTGCCAGCGGCCCCCCAGGGACTGGAAACACCATATATTTT. It is translated as CASGPPGTGNTIYF. V usage is TRBV25-1 and J usage is TRBJ1-3; D is possibly TRBD1 (5 bases). The CDR3 covers 14 residues. Per the germline V gene, CDR1 is MGHDK and CDR2 is SYGVNS. The V end was cut by 8 bases, the J end by 2 bases, with 13 bases between.

This clone was counted once. CDR3 nucleotide sequence: TGTGCCAGCAGCATCGGACAGGGGGCATATGGCTACACCTTC. Its protein product is CASSIGQGAYGYTF. The chain recombines TRBV28 with TRBJ1-2; 11 nucleotides align to TRBD1. V gave up 6 bases and J gave up 5 bases; unmatched junction bases: 5. The germline gives CDR1 MDHEN, CDR2 SYDVKM. CDR3 length equals 14 residues.

This clone was seen a handful of times. The V call is TRBV6-5, the J call TRBJ1-5; no reliable D call. Germline-derived CDR1 and CDR2 are MNHEY and SVGAGI. The CDR3 sequence is 13 residues long. V shed 4 bases and J shed 5 bases, with 9 bases lying between them. CDR3 nucleotides: TGTGCCAGCAGTTCCACCATAGATCAGCCCCAGCATTTT. Amino acids: CASSSTIDQPQHF.

A word on this clone: Different DNA sequences within this sample yield the same CDR3. The V and J genes are TRBV19 and TRBJ2-1, with 10 bases aligning to TRBD2. V trimming: 3 bases; J trimming: 10 bases; junction bases outside the gene matches: 3. Germline V CDR1 and CDR2: LNHDA, SQIVND (reference sequence). The CDR3 contains 13 residues. The CDR3 spells CASSIGTSVEQFF. In nucleotides, the CDR3 is TGTGCCAGTAGTATTGGGACTAGCGTGGAGCAGTTCTTC.

A few counts support this clone. The CDR3 region has the DNA TGTGCCAGCAGCTTGGCGACGGGACTAGCGGGAGATGAGCAGTTCTTC. The encoded protein is CASSLATGLAGDEQFF. The rearrangement uses TRBV5-4 and TRBJ2-1, with 14 bases aligning to TRBD2. Germline lookup yields CDR1 SGHNT and CDR2 YYREEE (reference sequence). V lost 0 bases, J lost 8 bases, and 4 bases stayed unmatched. The CDR3 contains 16 residues.

This clone occurred once. The chain carries TRBV18 and TRBJ2-2; TRBD1 agrees at 8 bases. The V segment lost 2 bases and the J segment 5 bases; nucleotides outside the gene matches: 7. CDR1 and CDR2 (germline): KGHSH, LQKENI. This CDR3 is built from 16 residues. The CDR3 bases are TGTGCCAGCTCACCAGAAGCTACAGGGGGGACCGGGGAGCTGTTTTTT. Its translation: CASSPEATGGTGELFF.

The chain has TRBV10-1 and TRBJ2-1; TRBD2 is a possible D gene (5 bases). With 3 bases removed from V and 5 bases from J, the gap between germline ends came to 14 bases. This CDR3 spans 15 amino acids. CDR1 is WNHNN, CDR2 SYGVQD, per germline (reference sequence). CDR3 DNA sequence: TGCGCCAGCAGTGACCGCAGATTCGGGGACAATGAGCAGTTCTTC. Protein sequence: CASSDRRFGDNEQFF.

This chain joins TRBV30 and TRBJ1-2; 7 nucleotides agree with TRBD1. V gave up 1 base and J gave up 4 bases; unmatched junction bases: 6. In germline, CDR1 is GTSNPN, CDR2 SVGIG (reference sequence). The CDR3 is made up of 14 amino acids. CDR3 sequence: CAWSGGDSPYGYTF. The CDR3 DNA follows: TGTGCCTGGAGTGGAGGGGACAGCCCCTATGGCTACACCTTC. Full variable domain (missing parts from reference TRBV30 and TRBJ1-2): SQTIHQWPATLVQPVGSPLSLECTVEGTSNPNLYWYRQAAGRGLQLLFYSVGIGQISSEVPQNLSASRPQDRQFILSSKKLLLSDSGFYLCAWSGGDSPYGYTFGSGTRLTVV.

The chain employs TRBV6-1 and TRBJ1-5, with D possibly matching TRBD1 (5 bases). This CDR3 contains 17 residues. The germline V and J ends were trimmed by 4 bases and 2 bases, with 18 bases remaining between them. Germline loops: CDR1 MNHNS, CDR2 SASEGT. CDR3 bases: TGTGCCAGCAGTGGGGGCTTAAGGGGTCATCGCAATCAGCCCCAGCATTTT. Encoded protein: CASSGGLRGHRNQPQHF.

This rearrangement joins TRBV29-1 to TRBJ2-2; D might be TRBD1 (5 bases). This CDR3 is built from 14 residues. The ends were cut back, 4 bases at V and 4 bases at J, with 13 bases in the middle. Germline V gene sequence: CDR1 SQVTM, CDR2 ANQGSEA. CDR3 sequence (DNA): TGCAGCGTTGCTCCGGCAGGGTTCACCGGGGAGCTGTTTTTT. The encoded protein is CSVAPAGFTGELFF.

This clone came up once. The sample holds other DNA sequences that translate to the same CDR3. The J gene is TRBJ1-3, the V gene TRBV5-4; 9 bases align to TRBD1. Germline loops: CDR1 SGHNT, CDR2 YYREEE (reference sequence). The CDR3 extends over 15 amino acids. Trimming at V came to 2 bases and at J to 4 bases, leaving 4 bases not matched to a gene. The CDR3 loop is CASSLQGASGNTIYF. CDR3 sequence (DNA): TGTGCCAGCAGCTTACAGGGGGCTTCGGGAAACACCATATATTTT.

The chain combines TRBV20-1 with TRBJ2-7, with 9 positions matching TRBD2. Per germline, CDR1 DFQATT and CDR2 SNEGSKA (reference sequence). The trim removed 3 bases at V and 5 bases at J, leaving 11 bases unmatched. CDR3 length: 15 residues. CDR3 protein: CSASRDAGGPHEQYF. In DNA form, the CDR3 reads TGCAGTGCTAGTCGTGACGCGGGAGGGCCTCACGAGCAGTACTTC.

This clone was recorded once. The rearrangement uses TRBV5-4 and TRBJ2-2; 14 nucleotides agree with TRBD2. With 3 bases clipped from V and 7 bases from J, the junction kept 5 bases outside the gene matches. This CDR3 has 16 residues. Germline-derived CDR1 and CDR2 are SGHNT and YYREEE (reference sequence). The CDR3 DNA sequence: TGTGCCAGCAGCTCCGGGACTAGCGGGAGTGGCGGGGAGCTGTTTTTT. Its protein is CASSSGTSGSGGELFF.

This sequence joins TRBV2 and TRBJ2-3, with no clear D. Trimming took off 5 bases at V and 0 bases at J, with 21 bases between the two ends. This CDR3 is built from 18 residues. The germline CDR1 and CDR2 sequences are SNHLY and FYNNEI. CDR3 sequence reads: CASSSVVSGHPSTDTQYF. CDR3 nucleotides: TGTGCCAGCAGTAGTGTCGTGTCAGGCCATCCTAGCACAGATACGCAGTATTTT. The variable domain in full, completed from reference TRBV2 and TRBJ2-3, reads EPEVTQTPSHQVTQMGQEVILRCVPISNHLYFYWYRQILGQKVEFLVSFYNNEISEKSEIFDDQFSVERPDGSNFTLKIRSTKLEDSAMYFCASSSVVSGHPSTDTQYFGPGTRLTVL.

The genes are TRBV30 and TRBJ2-3, with TRBD2 matching 9 bases. Germline V lookup: CDR1 GTSNPN, CDR2 SVGIG (reference sequence). This CDR3 comprises 14 residues. V gave up 3 bases and J gave up 5 bases; unmatched junction bases: 6. This CDR3 is CAWSPLRGGDTQYF. The DNA for the CDR3 is TGTGCCTGGAGCCCCTTGCGGGGGGGAGATACGCAGTATTTT.